The rows below give T cell receptor beta chains drawn from one sample of a study of vaccination and CD4 T cells after COVID-19. Each CDR3 protein gets one entry after TCRdb re-called the PCR reads with MiXCR. The table lists 10,000 to 15,000 distinct CDR3 sequences, 35% to 45% of them singletons, with about 22% in the top ten. For these receptors, no antigen is known. Sequencing was done on a sample of cultured CD4+ T cells from blood. These receptors all stem from a human donor with COVID-19. CDR3s include the opening cysteine and the closing phenylalanine or tryptophan. For some rows the clone size is stated as once, few or many, or as a class when expanded; others skip it.

v_gene	abundance	j_gene	CDR3aa
TRBV7-2	few	TRBJ2-7	CASSLGAAALYEQYF
TRBV6-1	-	TRBJ1-2	CASRGSGVLPGYTF
TRBV5-8	few	TRBJ2-7	CASSARPGAPYEQYF
TRBV7-7	few	TRBJ2-5	CASSLRQGWETQYF
TRBV2	few	TRBJ2-5	CASSEHTKETQYF
TRBV6-1	-	TRBJ2-3	CASSGNRGQSTDTQYF
TRBV7-9	-	TRBJ1-6	CASSPGGGLSSYNSPLHF
TRBV9	few	TRBJ1-2	CASRGGQSSLFGYTF
TRBV19	few	TRBJ2-5	CASSMGQGAGETQYF
TRBV7-2	few	TRBJ1-6	CASSFQGANSPLHF
TRBV2	few	TRBJ1-1	CASRKGLRQDTEAFF
TRBV18	-	TRBJ1-4	CASSPATAGVAEKLFF
TRBV5-5	-	TRBJ1-6	CASSPVGNGGGNSPLHF
TRBV5-8	-	TRBJ1-4	CASEAGSRKEKLFF
TRBV24-1	-	TRBJ2-3	CATSDPTSTTQYF
TRBV5-4	-	TRBJ2-7	CASSLGTIYEQYF
TRBV24-1	-	TRBJ2-3	CATSATTGQGTDTQYF
TRBV10-3	few	TRBJ2-2	CAIGTGTNTGELFF
TRBV2	-	TRBJ2-7	CAREKEQGSEQYF
TRBV5-8	-	TRBJ1-2	CASTWGLAGGYTF